The rows below give T cell receptor beta chains drawn from one sample of a study of cytomegalovirus exposure and HLA in healthy donors. Some clones are missing from TCRdb's copy, which holds only in-frame ones; the method was immunoSEQ multiplex PCR. Of 150,000 to 200,000 clones detected, 80% appear once; the ten largest clones hold over 13%. Sequenced sample: PBMCs. Every receptor here comes from a woman in her thirties or forties in good health and CMV-seronegative. CDR3s include the opening cysteine and the closing phenylalanine or tryptophan. D genes are given only for firm matches. Clone size appears in some rows only: once, few, many, or a class for an expanded clone.

j_call clone_size v_call d_call cdr3_nt cdr3_aa
TRBJ2-1 NA TRBV7-2 TRBD1 TGTGCCAGCAGCTTTTATCGTAGAGAGACAGGGCGTAGGTACAATGAGCAGTTCTTC CASSFYRRETGRRYNEQFF
TRBJ1-2 few TRBV7-9 TRBD1 TGTGCCAGCAGCCAGGGACAGGGTTCTATCTATGGCTACACCTTC CASSQGQGSIYGYTF
TRBJ2-2 few TRBV6-1 TRBD1 TGTGCCAGCAGTAGAACGGACAGGTCAATCGGGGAGCTGTTTTTT CASSRTDRSIGELFF
TRBJ1-3 NA TRBV11-2 TRBD1 TGTGCCAGCAGCTCAGGGACAGGGAACGGGCCTGGAAACACCATATATTTT CASSSGTGNGPGNTIYF
TRBJ2-7 few TRBV6-1 NA TGTGCCAGCAGGCAGGACAATCAGTACGAGCAGTACTTC CASRQDNQYEQYF
TRBJ1-3 NA TRBV5-4 NA TGTGCCAGCAGCTCTGCAGGGCAAGGAAACACCATATATTTT CASSSAGQGNTIYF
TRBJ1-6 NA TRBV4-3 NA TGCGCCAGCAGCCCGGGACTGCTTATTAATTCACCCCTCCACTTT CASSPGLLINSPLHF
TRBJ2-7 NA TRBV30 NA TGTGCCATGGACAGCAAGAGCTCCTACGAGCAGTACTTC CAMDSKSSYEQYF
TRBJ1-2 NA TRBV9 NA TGTGCCAGCAGCATAAACAGGGATGGGTATGGCTACACCTTC CASSINRDGYGYTF
TRBJ2-7 NA TRBV19 TRBD2 TGTGCCAGTAGTCGGACTAGCGGGGCCTACGAGCAGTACTTC CASSRTSGAYEQYF
TRBJ1-2 NA TRBV15 NA TGTGCCACCAGCAGAGTACAGGGTGGCTACACCTTC CATSRVQGGYTF
TRBJ2-6 NA TRBV7-2 NA TGTGCCAGCAGCGCTTATAGCTCTGGGGCCAACGTCCTGACTTTC CASSAYSSGANVLTF
TRBJ2-1 once TRBV27 TRBD2 TGTGCCAGCAGTCCACAAGCTATCTTAGCGGGAGGCTACAATGAGCAGTTCTTC CASSPQAILAGGYNEQFF
TRBJ1-3 few TRBV9 NA TGTGCCAGCAGCGCGATCCCCGGGAACACCATATATTTT CASSAIPGNTIYF
TRBJ2-3 NA TRBV7-9 NA TGTTCCAGCAGCTACTCCGGTGATACGCAGTATTTT CSSSYSGDTQYF
TRBJ1-4 NA TRBV5-6 NA TGTGCCAGCAGCTCCCACTCGTCTAGAGGGGAAAAACTGTTTTTT CASSSHSSRGEKLFF
TRBJ2-1 once TRBV6-5 NA TGTGCCAGCAGAGGTACAGGGAGGGATGAGCAGTTCTTC CASRGTGRDEQFF
TRBJ2-3 NA TRBV2 TRBD2 TGTGCCAGCAGTGAAACGGGGCTAGCGGGACTCACAGATACGCAGTATTTT CASSETGLAGLTDTQYF
TRBJ1-1 NA TRBV6-1 NA TGTGCCAGCATACGGGGGGGAACAGACACTGAAGCTTTCTTT CASIRGGTDTEAFF
TRBJ1-5 NA TRBV21-1 NA TGTGCCAGCAGCACCCGGGGGGGGAACCAGCCCCAGCATTTT CASSTRGGNQPQHF
TRBJ1-5 NA TRBV4-1 NA TGCGCCAGCAGCCAAAGGGGGTTCTCCAATCAGCCCCAGCATTTT CASSQRGFSNQPQHF
TRBJ1-1 NA TRBV19 NA TGTGCCAGTAGCACGACAGTGAACACTGAAGCTTTCTTT CASSTTVNTEAFF
TRBJ1-6 NA TRBV4-3 NA TGCGCCAGCAGCCAAGATCGCAGGCGCGACGGTTCACCCCTCCACTTT CASSQDRRRDGSPLHF
TRBJ2-2 NA TRBV7-2 NA TGTGCCAGCAGCTTACGGTCCCCCCTGAACACCGGGGAGCTGTTTTTT CASSLRSPLNTGELFF
TRBJ2-2 NA TRBV5-6 TRBD1 TGTGCCAGCAGTCCTGACAGGGTGGACACCGGGGAGCTGCTTTTT CASSPDRVDTGELLF
TRBJ2-5 NA TRBV7-2 TRBD2 TGTGCCAGCAGCTTAGGCCCAGCGGGGCCCCAAGAGACCCAGTACTTC CASSLGPAGPQETQYF
TRBJ2-2 NA TRBV4-2 NA TGTGCCAGCAGCCAAGACACAGGGAGGAACACCGGGGAGCTGTTTTTT CASSQDTGRNTGELFF
TRBJ1-5 NA TRBV16 NA TGTGCCAGCGCCACCTCTGACAAGCCCCAGCATTTT CASATSDKPQHF
TRBJ2-7 few TRBV9 NA TGTGCCAGCAGCGCCCCACCGACAGAATTAGGCGAGCAGTACTTC CASSAPPTELGEQYF
TRBJ1-5 NA TRBV14 NA TGTGCCAGCAGCCAGGGGCAGGGGTTTGGCAATCAGCCCCAGCATTTT CASSQGQGFGNQPQHF
TRBJ2-7 few TRBV30 NA TGTGCCTGGAGCCGTCGGGACGAGCAGTACTTC CAWSRRDEQYF
TRBJ1-2 NA TRBV28 NA TGTGCCAGCAGCGACCGGGACAAAGGGTTAGGCTACACCTTC CASSDRDKGLGYTF
TRBJ2-7 once TRBV6-5 NA TGTGCCAGCAGGCCCGAGGGAATGGGATTCTACGAGCAGTACTTC CASRPEGMGFYEQYF
TRBJ2-5 NA TRBV9 TRBD2 TGTGCCAGCAGCGTAGAAGGACTAGTCTCGGGAGAGACCCAGTACTTC CASSVEGLVSGETQYF
TRBJ2-5 NA TRBV5-6 NA TGTACCAGCAGCTTGGAGCGCCTCGGGACCCAGTACTTC CTSSLERLGTQYF
TRBJ2-3 NA TRBV2 NA TGTGCCAGCAGTGGGTGGCAGAGGGACACAGATACGCAGTATTTT CASSGWQRDTDTQYF
TRBJ1-3 NA TRBV30 TRBD1 TGTGCCTGGAGCCTGACCAACAGGGGGCCTGGAAACACCATATATTTT CAWSLTNRGPGNTIYF
TRBJ2-7 NA TRBV20-1 NA TGCAGTGCCTCCGGGGGGCCTGCACAGTTC CSASGGPAQF
TRBJ1-2 NA TRBV7-3 NA TGTGCCAGCAGCTCACGGTTACCCGATCACAGGGCGAGCTATGGCTACACCTTC CASSSRLPDHRASYGYTF
TRBJ2-7 NA TRBV7-8 NA TGTGCCAGCAGCTTAGATAGGAGGGGGCTATACGAGCAGTACTTC CASSLDRRGLYEQYF
TRBJ1-6 once TRBV5-1 TRBD1 TGCGCCAGCAGCTCGGAGACAGGGGATAATTCACCCCTCCACTTT CASSSETGDNSPLHF
TRBJ2-7 NA TRBV9 TRBD1 TGTGCCAGCAGCGTAAGGGGGACAGCGCCTAGCGAGCAGTACTTC CASSVRGTAPSEQYF
TRBJ2-5 NA TRBV29-1 NA TGCAGCGTTGCCAGGCTTATCCAAGAGACCCAGTACTTC CSVARLIQETQYF
TRBJ1-2 NA TRBV7-2 TRBD1 TGTGCCAGCAGCATTGGACAGGGTAACTATGGCTACACCTTC CASSIGQGNYGYTF
TRBJ1-5 few TRBV7-8 TRBD1 TGTGCCAGCAGCTTTGCCGGGACAGGGGCTTACCAGCCCCAGCATTTT CASSFAGTGAYQPQHF
TRBJ1-6 few TRBV5-4 TRBD1 TGTGCCAGCAGCACAAGGACAGGGCCAACTTCACCCCTCCACTTT CASSTRTGPTSPLHF
TRBJ2-6 NA TRBV5-6 NA TGTGCCAGCAGCCGCGGGTTGGCAATCACGTTGGCCAACGGCCTGACTTTC CASSRGLAITLANGLTF
TRBJ2-3 NA TRBV7-2 NA TGTGCCAGCAGCTTGCGGGACAGCCCTCCAGATACGCAGTATTTT CASSLRDSPPDTQYF
TRBJ2-6 NA TRBV7-3 NA TGTGCCAGCAGCCTCACGGGACTGAGCGTCTCTGGGGCCAACGTCCTGACTTTC CASSLTGLSVSGANVLTF
TRBJ2-2 NA TRBV5-1 NA TGCGCCAGCAGCCCCAGAGGGCCAGTGAACACCGGGGAGCTGTTTTTT CASSPRGPVNTGELFF
TRBJ1-5 NA TRBV18 NA TGTGCCAGCTCAATAGCCCTCGGGGGGACTTATCAGCCCCAGCATTTT CASSIALGGTYQPQHF
TRBJ1-1 NA TRBV28 NA TGTGCCAGCAGCCCGGACTTGGGTGAAGCTTTCTTT CASSPDLGEAFF
TRBJ2-7 NA TRBV28 TRBD2 TGTGCCAGCAGGCCCGGGGGGGTTCCCTACGAGCAGTACTTC CASRPGGVPYEQYF
TRBJ2-3 NA TRBV5-1 TRBD2 TGCGCCAGCAGCTGGACTAGCGGCACTAGCACAGATACGCAGTATTTT CASSWTSGTSTDTQYF